This T cell receptor beta chain was captured by sequencing in a study of shared clonotypes between healthy human individuals. Study findings and constraints: The study generally estimated greater richness for naive than memory subsets. Naive CD4 clonotype sharing across a handful of donors was 5% to 6%.

In the original workflow: Filtering differed for immunoSEQ, which gave only junction sequences without quality scores. Repertoires were generated with immunoSEQ multiplex PCR, while TCRdb's copy carries only in-frame clones and drops some. V and J calls and clone size come straight from that table; D and trimming were deduced from the DNA. This sample has 2 million to 3 million clones, with approximately 92% found just once. Points on this clone: Its antigen remains unidentified.

Sequencing input: naive CD4+ T cells sorted from blood. The sample's subset: CD45RA+ positively selected. The TCR originated in a man aged 18 to 35 in good health.

The CDR3 here is CASSGEVGEKLFF. CDR3 bases: TGTGCCAGCAGTGGGGAGGTTGGGGAAAAACTGTTTTTT. The rearrangement uses TRBV6-1 and TRBJ1-4, with unresolved D. This CDR3 region has 13 residues. V lost 4 bases and J lost 8, with 11 bases in between. Germline CDR1 reads MNHNS; CDR2 reads SASEGT.